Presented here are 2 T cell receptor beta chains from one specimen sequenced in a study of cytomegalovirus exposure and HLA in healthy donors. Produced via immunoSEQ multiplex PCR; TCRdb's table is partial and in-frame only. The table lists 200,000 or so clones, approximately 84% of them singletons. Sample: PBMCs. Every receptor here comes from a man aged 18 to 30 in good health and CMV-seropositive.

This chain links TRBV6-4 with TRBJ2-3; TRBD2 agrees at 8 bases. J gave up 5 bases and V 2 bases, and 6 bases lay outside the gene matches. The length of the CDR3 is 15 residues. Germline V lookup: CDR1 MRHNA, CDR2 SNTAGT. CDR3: CASSDKTSGGDTQYF. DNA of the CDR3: TGTGCCAGCAGTGACAAAACTAGCGGAGGAGATACGCAGTATTTT.

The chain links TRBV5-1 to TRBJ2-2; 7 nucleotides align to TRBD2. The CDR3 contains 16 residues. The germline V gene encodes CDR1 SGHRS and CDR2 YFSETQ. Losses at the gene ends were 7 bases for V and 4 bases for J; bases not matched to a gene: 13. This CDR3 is CASECRLAASTGELFF. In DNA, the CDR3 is TGCGCCAGCGAATGCAGGCTAGCGGCATCCACCGGGGAGCTGTTTTTT.